This T cell receptor (beta chain) was sequenced for a study of cytomegalovirus exposure and HLA in healthy donors. The length of the CDR3 is 17 residues. The study's findings and limits: Sequencing artifact likely explains a cluster of highly shared sequence variants. Later analysis placed DRB1 highest and HLA-C lowest in TCR association rates, which differed by HLA locus. Listed as cytomegalovirus-associated were 150 to 200 TCR beta chains.

Remarks on this clone: Its target is not known.

Donors counted as nominally healthy when sampled, yet unrecorded immune exposures were likely. Primers included in the PCR were 60 Vbeta and 13 Jbeta primers. The protocol was immunoSEQ multiplex PCR, while the TCRdb copy is restricted to in-frame clones and leaves out a portion. The sample lists 150,000 or so clones; around 82% were seen once. The clonotype originates from a man in his forties or fifties in good health and CMV-seronegative. Sequencing used PBMCs. The chain carries TRBV12-2 and TRBJ1-2. TRBV12-2 is annotated as a pseudogene. CDR3 in amino acids: CASRQAAGLTFNYGYTF. The CDR3 coding sequence is TGTGCAAGTCGCCAGGCGGCCGGACTGACCTTTAACTATGGCTACACCTTC.